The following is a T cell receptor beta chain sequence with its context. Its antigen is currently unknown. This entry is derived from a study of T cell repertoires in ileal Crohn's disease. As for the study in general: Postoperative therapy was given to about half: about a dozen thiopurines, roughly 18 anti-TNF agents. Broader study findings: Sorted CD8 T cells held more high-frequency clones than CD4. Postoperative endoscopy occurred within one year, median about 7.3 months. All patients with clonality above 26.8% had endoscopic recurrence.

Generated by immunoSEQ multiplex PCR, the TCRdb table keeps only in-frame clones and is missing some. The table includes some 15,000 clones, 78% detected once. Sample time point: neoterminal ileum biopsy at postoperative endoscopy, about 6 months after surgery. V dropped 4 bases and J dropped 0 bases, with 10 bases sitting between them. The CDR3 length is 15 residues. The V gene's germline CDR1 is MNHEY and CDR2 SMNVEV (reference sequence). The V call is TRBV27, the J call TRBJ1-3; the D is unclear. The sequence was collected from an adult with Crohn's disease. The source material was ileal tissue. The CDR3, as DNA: TGTGCCAGCAGTTCTAGTGCAGCCTCTGGAAACACCATATATTTT. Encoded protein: CASSSSAASGNTIYF.